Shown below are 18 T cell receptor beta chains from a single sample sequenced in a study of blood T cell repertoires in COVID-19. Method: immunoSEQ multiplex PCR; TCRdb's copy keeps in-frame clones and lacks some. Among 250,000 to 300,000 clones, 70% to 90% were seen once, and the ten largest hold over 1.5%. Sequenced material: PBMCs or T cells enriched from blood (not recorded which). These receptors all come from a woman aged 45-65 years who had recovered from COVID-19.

The CDR3 reads CASGPDGYSNQPQHF. CDR3 bases: TGTGCTAGTGGTCCCGACGGGTATAGCAATCAGCCCCAGCATTTT. The chain employs TRBV12-5 and TRBJ1-5; D remains ambiguous. Germline CDR1 and CDR2: LGHNT and FRNRAP. CDR3 length: 15 residues. Trimming stripped 5 bases from V and 0 bases from J, with 11 bases between.

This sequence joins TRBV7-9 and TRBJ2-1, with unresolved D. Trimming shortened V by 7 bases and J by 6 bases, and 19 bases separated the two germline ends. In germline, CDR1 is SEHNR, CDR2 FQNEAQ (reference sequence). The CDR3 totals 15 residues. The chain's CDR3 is CASIRRQAGLNEQFF. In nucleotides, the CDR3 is TGTGCCAGCATCCGACGGCAGGCTGGGCTCAATGAGCAGTTCTTC.

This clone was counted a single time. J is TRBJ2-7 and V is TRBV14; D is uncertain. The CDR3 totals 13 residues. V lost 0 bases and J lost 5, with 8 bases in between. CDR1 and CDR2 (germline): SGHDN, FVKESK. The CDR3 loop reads CASSQDFYHEQYF. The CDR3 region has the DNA TGTGCCAGCAGCCAAGATTTTTATCACGAGCAGTACTTC.

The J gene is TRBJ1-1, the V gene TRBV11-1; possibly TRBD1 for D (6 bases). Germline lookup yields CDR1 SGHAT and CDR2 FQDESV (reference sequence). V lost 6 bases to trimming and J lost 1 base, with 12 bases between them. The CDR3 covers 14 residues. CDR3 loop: CASSPDRWNTEAFF. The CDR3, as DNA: TGTGCCAGCAGTCCCGACAGGTGGAACACTGAAGCTTTCTTT. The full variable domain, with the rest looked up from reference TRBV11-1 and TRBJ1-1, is EAEVAQSPRYKITEKSQAVAFWCDPISGHATLYWYRQILGQGPELLVQFQDESVVDDSQLPKDRFSAERLKGVDSTLKIQPAELGDSAMYLCASSPDRWNTEAFFGQGTRLTVV.

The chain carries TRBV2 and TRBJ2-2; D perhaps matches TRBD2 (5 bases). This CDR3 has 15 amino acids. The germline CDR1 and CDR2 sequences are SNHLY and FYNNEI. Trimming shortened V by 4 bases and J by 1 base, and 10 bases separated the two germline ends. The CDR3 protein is CASSGRTVNTGELFF. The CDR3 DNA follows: TGTGCCAGCAGTGGGAGGACTGTGAACACCGGGGAGCTGTTTTTT.

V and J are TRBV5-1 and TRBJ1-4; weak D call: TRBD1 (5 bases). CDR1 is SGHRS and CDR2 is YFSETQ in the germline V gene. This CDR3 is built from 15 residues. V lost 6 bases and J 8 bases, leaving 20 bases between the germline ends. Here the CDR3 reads CASTEQDPGAEKLFF. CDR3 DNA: TGCGCCAGCACCGAACAGGACCCGGGTGCGGAAAAACTGTTTTTT.

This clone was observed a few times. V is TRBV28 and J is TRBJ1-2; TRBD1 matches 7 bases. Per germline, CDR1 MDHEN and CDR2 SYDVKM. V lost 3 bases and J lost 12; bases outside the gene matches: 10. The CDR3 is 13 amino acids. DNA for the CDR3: TGTGCCAGCAGTTTCTATAGGGGGCGCTTCCACACCTTC. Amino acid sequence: CASSFYRGRFHTF.

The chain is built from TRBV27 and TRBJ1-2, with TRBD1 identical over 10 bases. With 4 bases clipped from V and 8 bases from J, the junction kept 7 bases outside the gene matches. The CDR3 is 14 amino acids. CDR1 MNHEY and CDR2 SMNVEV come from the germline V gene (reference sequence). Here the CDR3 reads CASSSPTGGRGYTF. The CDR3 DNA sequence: TGTGCCAGCAGTTCTCCGACAGGGGGCAGGGGCTACACCTTC.

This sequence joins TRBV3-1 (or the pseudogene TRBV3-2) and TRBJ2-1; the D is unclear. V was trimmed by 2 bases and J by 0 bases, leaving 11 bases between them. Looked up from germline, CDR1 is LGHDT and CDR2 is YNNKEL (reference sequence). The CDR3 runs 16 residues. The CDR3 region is CASSQKTPSSYNEQFF. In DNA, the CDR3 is TGTGCCAGCAGCCAAAAGACACCGAGCTCCTACAATGAGCAGTTCTTC.

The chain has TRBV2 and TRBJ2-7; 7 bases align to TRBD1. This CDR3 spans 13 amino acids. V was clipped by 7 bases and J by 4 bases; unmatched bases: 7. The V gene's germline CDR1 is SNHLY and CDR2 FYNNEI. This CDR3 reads CASKGTARYEQYF. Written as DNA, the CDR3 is TGTGCCAGCAAAGGGACAGCCCGATACGAGCAGTACTTC.

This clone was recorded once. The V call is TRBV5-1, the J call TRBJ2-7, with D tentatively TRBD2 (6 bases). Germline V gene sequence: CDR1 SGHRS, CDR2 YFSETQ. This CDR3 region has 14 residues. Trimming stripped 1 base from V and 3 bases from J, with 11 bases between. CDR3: CASSLLALSYEQYF. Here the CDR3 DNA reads TGCGCCAGCAGCTTGCTAGCGCTGAGCTACGAGCAGTACTTC.

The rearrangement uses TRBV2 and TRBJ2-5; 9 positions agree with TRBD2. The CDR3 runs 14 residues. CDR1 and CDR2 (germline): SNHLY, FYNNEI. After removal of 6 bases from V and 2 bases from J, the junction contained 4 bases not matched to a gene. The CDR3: CASRKTSGQETQYF. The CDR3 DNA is TGTGCCAGCAGAAAGACTAGCGGACAAGAGACCCAGTACTTC.

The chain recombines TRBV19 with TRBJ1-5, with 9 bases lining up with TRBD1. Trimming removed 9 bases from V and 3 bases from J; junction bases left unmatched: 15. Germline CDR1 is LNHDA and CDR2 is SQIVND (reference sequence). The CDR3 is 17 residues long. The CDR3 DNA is TGTGCCAGCCTCCCTCAATCACAGGGGGCACTCAATCAGCCCCAGCATTTT. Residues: CASLPQSQGALNQPQHF.

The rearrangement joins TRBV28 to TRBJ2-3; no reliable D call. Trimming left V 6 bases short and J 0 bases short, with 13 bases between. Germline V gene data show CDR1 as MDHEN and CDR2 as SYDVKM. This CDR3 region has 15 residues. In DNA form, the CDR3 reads TGTGCCAGCAGACTGGTCGGAGCTAGCACAGATACGCAGTATTTT. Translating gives CASRLVGASTDTQYF.

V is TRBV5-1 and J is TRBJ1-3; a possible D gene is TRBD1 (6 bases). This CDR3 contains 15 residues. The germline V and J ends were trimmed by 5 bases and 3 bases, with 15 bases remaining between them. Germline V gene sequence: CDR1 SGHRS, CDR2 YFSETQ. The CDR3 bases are TGCGCCAGCAGGAGGCAGGTGGGACATGGAAACACCATATATTTT. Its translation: CASRRQVGHGNTIYF.

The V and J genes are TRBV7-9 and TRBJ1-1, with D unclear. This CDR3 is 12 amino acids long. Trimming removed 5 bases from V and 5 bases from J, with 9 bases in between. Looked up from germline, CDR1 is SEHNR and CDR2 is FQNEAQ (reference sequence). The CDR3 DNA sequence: TGTGCCAGCAGCGGCGGCCGAACTGAAGCTTTCTTT. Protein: CASSGGRTEAFF.

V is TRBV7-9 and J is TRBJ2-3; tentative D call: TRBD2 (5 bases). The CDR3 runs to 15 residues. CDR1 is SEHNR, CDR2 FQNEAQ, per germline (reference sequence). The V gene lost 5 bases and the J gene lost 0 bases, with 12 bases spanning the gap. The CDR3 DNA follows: TGTGCCAGCAGCCCCCCTGGGAGTAGCACAGATACGCAGTATTTT. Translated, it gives CASSPPGSSTDTQYF.

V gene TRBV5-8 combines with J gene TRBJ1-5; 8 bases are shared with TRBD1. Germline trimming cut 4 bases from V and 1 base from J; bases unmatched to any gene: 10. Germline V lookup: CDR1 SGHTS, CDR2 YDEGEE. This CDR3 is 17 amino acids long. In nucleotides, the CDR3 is TGTGCCAGCAGCCACCGGGACAGGTTCGGGAGCAATCAGCCCCAGCATTTT. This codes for CASSHRDRFGSNQPQHF.